This T cell receptor beta chain was recovered during a study of T cells after yellow fever vaccination. In the case of this clonotype: Its cognate antigen is unknown.

The CDR3 covers 12 residues. Germline V CDR1 and CDR2: LGHDT, YNNKEL (reference sequence). Trimming shortened V by 1 base and J by 13 bases, and 10 bases separated the two germline ends. MiXCR, run by TCRdb on the 5' RACE reads, gives a single entry per CDR3 protein. The sample holds more than 450,000 distinct CDR3 sequences, less than 25% seen once. Whole-study results and caveats: The secondary response showed a weaker magnitude and a faster peak, day 5 versus 15. Although most clonotypes did not, a small share appeared in both CD4 and CD8 compartments.

This sample comprised PBMCs, obtained about 21 days after the first yellow fever vaccination. The clonotype was recovered from a man aged 18 to 29 who received the YFV17D yellow fever vaccine. The chain employs TRBV3-1 and TRBJ2-2; TRBD2 is a possible D gene (6 bases). In DNA, the CDR3 is TGTGCCAGCAGCCAAGCCCGGGGGAGGCTGTTTTTT. This gives the protein CASSQARGRLFF.